A single sample gave rise to the 5 T cell receptor beta chains below, sequenced in a study of blood T cell repertoires in COVID-19. Clones were read by immunoSEQ multiplex PCR, and TCRdb kept only the in-frame ones, dropping some. Of approximately 26,000 clones listed, about 89% are singletons. The sample consisted of peripheral blood. The receptors derive from a man aged 70-80 years with active COVID-19.

V gene TRBV11-2 combines with J gene TRBJ1-3; no definite D call. The V gene lost 3 bases and the J gene lost 2 bases, with 11 bases spanning the gap. CDR3 size: 15 residues. Germline V lookup: CDR1 SGHAT, CDR2 FQNNGV. The CDR3 sequence is CASSFKGVAGNTIYF. DNA for the CDR3: TGTGCCAGCAGCTTTAAGGGAGTAGCTGGAAACACCATATATTTT. Together with reference TRBV11-2 and TRBJ1-3, the CDR3 gives the full variable domain: EAGVAQSPRYKIIEKRQSVAFWCNPISGHATLYWYQQILGQGPKLLIQFQNNGVVDDSQLPKDRFSAERLKGVDSTLKIQPAKLEDSAVYLCASSFKGVAGNTIYFGEGSWLTVV.

This clone was picked up one time. The chain combines TRBV10-3 with TRBJ1-2, with TRBD1 identical over 7 bases. The junction had 3 bases not matched to a gene; V was cut back by 3 bases and J by 8 bases. CDR1 is ENHRY, CDR2 SYGVKD, per germline. The CDR3 sequence is 12 residues long. CDR3 sequence reads: CAISEGGSGYTF. The CDR3 region has the DNA TGTGCCATCAGTGAAGGGGGCTCGGGCTACACCTTC.

The rearrangement links TRBV30 to TRBJ2-4, with no clear D. The ends were cut back, 1 base at V and 0 bases at J, with 10 bases in the middle. This CDR3 contains 15 residues. Germline V gives CDR1 GTSNPN, CDR2 SVGIG (reference sequence). The CDR3 loop reads CAWSGLLLAKNIQYF. Written as DNA, the CDR3 is TGTGCCTGGAGTGGTCTATTGCTAGCCAAAAACATTCAGTACTTC.

Only one count was recorded for this clone. The CDR3 here is CASSVGDTQYF. The CDR3 DNA reads as TGTGCCAGCAGCGTCGGGGATACGCAGTATTTT. The chain couples TRBV9 to TRBJ2-3; D remains unclear. V was pared by 2 bases and J by 6 bases, with 4 bases between. Germline CDR1 and CDR2: SGDLS and YYNGEE. The length of the CDR3 is 11 residues.

The table lists this clone with a count of one. The chain has TRBV10-3 and TRBJ1-1; D remains ambiguous. Between the trimmed V and J ends, which lost 3 bases and 11 bases, there was a span of 13 bases. The CDR3 spans 12 residues. From germline, CDR1 is ENHRY and CDR2 SYGVKD. The CDR3, as DNA: TGTGCCATCAGTGAAAATGAGGGTAGGGCTTTCTTT. Protein: CAISENEGRAFF.